This section outlines one T cell receptor beta chain sequence together with its context. Generated by immunoSEQ multiplex PCR, the TCRdb table keeps only in-frame clones and is missing some. Seen here are approximately 280,000 clones, 75% to 95% observed once, and the top ten hold 6% to 7%. This sample stems from a study of blood T cell repertoires in COVID-19. The wider study: T cells, B-cell-depleted T cells, or PBMCs supplied cDNA or gDNA.

The receptor was derived from a woman aged 25 to 39 with COVID-19, enrolled during active disease. The sequenced material came from peripheral blood.

Written as DNA, the CDR3 is TGCGCCAGCAGCGAGGGGACAGGGTACTCCTTGGGTGAAAAACTGTTTTTT. The encoded protein is CASSEGTGYSLGEKLFF. The rearrangement joins TRBV5-1 to TRBJ1-4; 9 nucleotides agree with TRBD1. The V segment lost 4 bases and the J segment 7 bases; nucleotides outside the gene matches: 14. Germline V gives CDR1 SGHRS, CDR2 YFSETQ. This CDR3 has 17 residues.